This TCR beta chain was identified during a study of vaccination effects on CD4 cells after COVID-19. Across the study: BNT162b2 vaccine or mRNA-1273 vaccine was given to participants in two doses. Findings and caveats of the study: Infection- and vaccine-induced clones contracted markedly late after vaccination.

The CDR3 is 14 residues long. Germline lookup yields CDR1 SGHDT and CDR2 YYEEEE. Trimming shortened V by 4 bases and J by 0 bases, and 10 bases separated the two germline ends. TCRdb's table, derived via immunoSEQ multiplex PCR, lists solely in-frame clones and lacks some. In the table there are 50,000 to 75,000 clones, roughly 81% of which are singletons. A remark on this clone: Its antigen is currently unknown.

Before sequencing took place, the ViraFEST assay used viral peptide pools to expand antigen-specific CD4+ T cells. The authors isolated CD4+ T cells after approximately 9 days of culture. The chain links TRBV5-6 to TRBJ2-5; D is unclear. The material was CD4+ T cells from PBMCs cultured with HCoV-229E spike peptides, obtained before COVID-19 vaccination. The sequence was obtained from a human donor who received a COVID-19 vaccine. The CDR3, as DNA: TGTGCCAGCAGCCCCATGGGGTACCAAGAGACCCAGTACTTC. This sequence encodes CASSPMGYQETQYF.